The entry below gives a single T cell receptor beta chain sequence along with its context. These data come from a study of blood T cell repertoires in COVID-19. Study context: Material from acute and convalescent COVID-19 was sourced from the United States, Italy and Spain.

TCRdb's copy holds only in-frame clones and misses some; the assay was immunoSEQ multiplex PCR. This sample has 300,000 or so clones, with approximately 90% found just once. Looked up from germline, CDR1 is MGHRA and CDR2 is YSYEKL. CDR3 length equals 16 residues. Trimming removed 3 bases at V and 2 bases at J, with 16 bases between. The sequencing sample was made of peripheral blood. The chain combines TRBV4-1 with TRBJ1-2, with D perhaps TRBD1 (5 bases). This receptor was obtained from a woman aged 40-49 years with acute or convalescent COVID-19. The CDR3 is CASSHSPKTANYGYTF. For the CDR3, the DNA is TGCGCCAGCAGCCATAGCCCAAAGACAGCCAACTATGGCTACACCTTC.